This T cell receptor beta chain is from a study of blood T cell repertoires in COVID-19 (dated by TCRdb to the early 2020s). Regarding the research as a whole: Samples covering the acute and convalescent phases of COVID-19 were provided by collaborators in the United States, Italy and Spain. Deeply sampled blood TCRbeta repertoires from subjects exposed to, actively infected with, or recovered from COVID-19 were included in the dataset. The prospective study material was composed of cDNA or gDNA derived from T cells, B-cell-depleted T cells, or PBMCs. Samples were obtained from the ongoing ImmuneRACE study (first 160 participants) and from 1,254 subjects provided by 6 global collaborators. The repertoires were released in a freely available public database intended as a resource for research on the immune response to SARS-CoV-2. Where available, HLA class I and class II types were taken from metadata supplied by the sample provider and were not determined by assay-based typing. The sample metadata nearly always contained a de-identified subject ID, COVID-19 status, age in years and sex.

Overall results and qualifications from the work: The amount of clinical and demographic metadata varied by source and participant and was provided uncurated.

This clone was observed a single time. This clone's antigen is unknown. No base quality information exists; no much larger clone differs at one position. TCRbeta CDR3 regions were amplified from genomic DNA by means of the immunoSEQ Assay, a bias-controlled multiplex PCR. As for the authors' bioinformatics: The number of nucleated cells in each sample was estimated from the amplification of reference gene primers within the assay. Sequence reads were collapsed and filtered to measure the absolute abundance of every unique TCRbeta CDR3 rearrangement. For each sample, productive Simpson clonality was calculated as the square root of Simpson's diversity index over productive rearrangements. The table was pulled from immuneACCESS by TCRdb, which kept in-frame rearrangements only. Such tables lose some clones; where checked, under half of the loss comes from unresolved V genes, and the rest has no known cause. That table furnishes V, J and clone size, whereas the DNA furnished D and trimming. This sample lists roughly 170,000 clones; roughly 80% were detected once. In total, the top ten clones hold roughly 6% of the sample.

In the prospective study, participants were about 18 to 95 years old, resided in about two dozen geographic areas of the United States, and were enrolled through a virtual design. In the prospective study, cohorts were assigned on the basis of participant-reported clinical history obtained from a screening survey and a study questionnaire. Mobile phlebotomists in the prospective study collected whole blood, serum and a nasopharyngeal or oropharyngeal swab from every participant. Prospective study participants could optionally give additional blood draws and questionnaires over an approximately two-month period. Prospective study blood samples were shipped either frozen or at room temperature before DNA extraction. The junction carries 12 bases between V and J, which are trimmed by 4 bases and 3 bases respectively. From the germline V gene, CDR1 is MGHDK and CDR2 is SYGVNS. The CDR3 goes from the cysteine to the phenylalanine over 14 residues. This entry keeps only the CDR3 DNA: 42 bases, framed from base 1.

The sample taken for sequencing was PBMCs or T cells enriched from blood (not recorded which). This TCR derives from a woman aged 40-49 years with acute COVID-19. This chain is built from TRBV25-1 and TRBJ1-1; matching of 5 bases hints at TRBD1 as the D gene. The CDR3 protein sequence reads: CASSGAAGYTEAFF. Read as DNA, the sequence is TGTGCCAGCAGTGGGGCAGCAGGGTACACTGAAGCTTTCTTT.